Shown below are 4 T cell receptor beta chains from a single sample sequenced in a study of blood T cell repertoires in COVID-19. TCRdb's copy holds only in-frame clones and misses some; the assay was immunoSEQ multiplex PCR. This sample has 75,000 to 95,000 clones, with 78% found just once. The sample comprised peripheral blood. These receptors originate from a man between 60 and 70 years old with COVID-19, enrolled during active disease.

The chain recombines TRBV11-3 with TRBJ2-5; weak D call: TRBD1 (6 bases). V lost 5 bases and J lost 4, with 11 bases in between. The CDR3 loop spans 13 amino acids. Germline CDR1 and CDR2: SGHNT and YENEEA. The CDR3 here is CASSIQGRETQYF. DNA of the CDR3: TGTGCCAGCAGCATACAGGGCCGAGAGACCCAGTACTTC.

The V and J genes are TRBV5-6 and TRBJ2-7; 13 bases map to TRBD2. The V and J ends lost 0 bases and 1 base, in that order; junction bases with no gene match: 4. Germline V gives CDR1 SGHDT, CDR2 YYEEEE. The CDR3 has 17 residues. In nucleotides, the CDR3 is TGTGCCAGCAGCTTGGGGACTAGCGGGAGTTGGTCCTACGAGCAGTACTTC. Its translation: CASSLGTSGSWSYEQYF.

This chain joins TRBV5-4 and TRBJ2-7; 11 bases map to TRBD2. The germline gives CDR1 SGHNT, CDR2 YYREEE (reference sequence). The CDR3 contains 16 residues. Trimming took 4 bases from V and 7 from J; bases not matched to a gene: 13. CDR3 loop: CASSAIAGGSPSEQYF. CDR3 bases: TGTGCCAGCAGCGCGATAGCGGGAGGGTCCCCGAGTGAGCAGTACTTC.

CDR3 coding DNA: TGTGCCAGCACCCCTAGCGGGAGGGTAGTAGATACGCAGTATTTT. Translated: CASTPSGRVVDTQYF. The chain joins TRBV2 to TRBJ2-3, with TRBD2 matching over 12 bases. CDR1 and CDR2 (germline): SNHLY, FYNNEI. V was pared by 7 bases and J by 5 bases, with 7 bases of the junction left unmatched. The CDR3 totals 15 residues. Drawing the rest from reference TRBV2 and TRBJ2-3, the complete variable domain is EPEVTQTPSHQVTQMGQEVILRCVPISNHLYFYWYRQILGQKVEFLVSFYNNEISEKSEIFDDQFSVERPDGSNFTLKIRSTKLEDSAMYFCASTPSGRVVDTQYFGPGTRLTVL.